This TCR beta chain was found in a study of tumor-infiltrating lymphocytes in primary liver carcinoma. Background on the study: Surgical resection was used to treat these primary liver carcinoma patients. Among the tumors, stages were T1-T3 N0M0 and sizes roughly 4.2 to 11 cm. Samples had roughly 3.5 to 8 million productive TCRbeta reads, comparable between tissue types. Findings and caveats of the study: Pairs of tumor regions overlapped more than tumor-adjacent and tumor-blood pairs did.

In this sample, this clonotype turned up many times. Its antigen remains unidentified. Germline DNA was also extracted, with blood RNA taken from unsorted whole blood. A primer matching the constant region was used to make TCR beta cDNA from approximately 500 ng of total RNA. Libraries of TCR beta came from three nested multiplex PCR rounds with slightly modified ARM-PCR. Running 9 to 10 cycles apiece, the first two PCR rounds relied on TRBV1-TRBV30 forward primers together with a C-beta reverse primer. TCRdb analysed the multiplex PCR reads with MiXCR anew, one entry per CDR3 protein. The sample consists of fewer than 400,000 distinct CDR3 sequences, nearly 60% of them appearing once. With 4 bases removed from V and 2 bases from J, the gap between germline ends came to 7 bases. This CDR3 region has 12 residues. Germline V CDR1 and CDR2: SQVTM, ANQGSEA.

This receptor was identified in a woman under 40 with primary liver carcinoma and hepatitis B virus infection. The sample consisted of peripheral blood. The chain carries TRBV29-1 and TRBJ2-3; D might be TRBD2 (5 bases). The CDR3 DNA reads as TGCAGCGTTGCAGCGGCCACAGATACGCAGTATTTT. Translating it yields CSVAAATDTQYF.